This T cell receptor beta chain emerged from a study of T cell repertoires in cytomegalovirus infection. Study-level background: Both recently identified HLA-C-restricted and well-studied HLA-B-restricted CMV epitopes were used in the study. It was the public TCR beta signatures that indicated both CMV infection and matching HLA type.

General study points: HLA-C-restricted CMV clonotypes gave the most frequent clonotype in two of eight donors.

The CDR3 is 15 residues long. The ends lost 6 bases at V and 2 bases at J; junction bases unmatched: 6. Germline V gene sequence: CDR1 SGHDT, CDR2 YYEEEE. A single record per CDR3 protein comes from TCRdb applying MiXCR to the reads. The sample includes some 940,000 distinct CDR3 sequences, 31% of them seen just once. This clonotype was seen a handful of times. Antigen: not known. The material was cultured CD8+ T cells from PBMCs, obtained from culture after CMV antigen stimulation. The receptor's source is a human donor in good health (CMV status not recorded). Some clones in this sample may be carry-over from other donors' samples. The J gene is TRBJ2-1, the V gene TRBV5-6, with 9 bases fitting TRBD1. CDR3 sequence reads: CASNLGQGPYNEQFF. The CDR3 nucleotides are TGTGCCAGCAACCTGGGACAGGGTCCCTACAATGAGCAGTTCTTC.